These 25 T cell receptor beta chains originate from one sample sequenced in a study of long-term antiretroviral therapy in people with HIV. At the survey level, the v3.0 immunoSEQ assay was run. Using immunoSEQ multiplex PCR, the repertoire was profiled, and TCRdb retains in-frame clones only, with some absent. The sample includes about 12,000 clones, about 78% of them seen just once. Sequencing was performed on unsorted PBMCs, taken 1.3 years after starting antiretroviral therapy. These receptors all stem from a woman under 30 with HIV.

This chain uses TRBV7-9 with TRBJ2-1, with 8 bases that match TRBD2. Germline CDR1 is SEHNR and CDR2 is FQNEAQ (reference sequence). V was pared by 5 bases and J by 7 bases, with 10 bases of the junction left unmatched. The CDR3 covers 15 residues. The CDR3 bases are TGTGCCAGCAGCCCCCGTGGACTAGCAAATAATGAGCAGTTCTTC. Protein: CASSPRGLANNEQFF.

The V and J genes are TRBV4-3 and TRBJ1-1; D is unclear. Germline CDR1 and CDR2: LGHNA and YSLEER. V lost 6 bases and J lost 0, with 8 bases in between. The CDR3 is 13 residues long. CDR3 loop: CASRYGMNTEAFF. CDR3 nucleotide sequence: TGCGCCAGCAGATACGGAATGAACACTGAAGCTTTCTTT.

In nucleotides, the CDR3 is TGTGCCAGCAGCCCGTATAAAGGGGGGGAAAATGAGCAGTTCTTC. Translation gives CASSPYKGGENEQFF. This chain uses TRBV11-1 with TRBJ2-1; the D gene is possibly TRBD2 (7 bases). This CDR3 is built from 15 residues. The V end was cut by 5 bases, the J end by 7 bases, with 18 bases between. From germline, CDR1 is SGHAT and CDR2 FQDESV (reference sequence).

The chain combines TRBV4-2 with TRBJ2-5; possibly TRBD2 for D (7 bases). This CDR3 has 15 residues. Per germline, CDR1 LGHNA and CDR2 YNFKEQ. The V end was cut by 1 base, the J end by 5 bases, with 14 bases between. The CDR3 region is CASSQGLGRGETQYF. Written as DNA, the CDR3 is TGTGCCAGCAGCCAAGGATTGGGGAGGGGGGAGACCCAGTACTTC.

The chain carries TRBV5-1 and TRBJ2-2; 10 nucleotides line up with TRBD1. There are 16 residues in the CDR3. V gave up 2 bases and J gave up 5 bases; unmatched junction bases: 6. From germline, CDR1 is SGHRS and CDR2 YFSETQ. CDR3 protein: CASSFGDRGFTGELFF. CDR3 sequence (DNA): TGCGCCAGCAGCTTTGGGGACAGGGGTTTTACCGGGGAGCTGTTTTTT.

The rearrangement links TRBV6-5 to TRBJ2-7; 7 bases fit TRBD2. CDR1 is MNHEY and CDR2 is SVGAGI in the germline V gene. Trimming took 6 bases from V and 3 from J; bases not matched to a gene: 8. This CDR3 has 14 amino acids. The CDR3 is CASSPAGERYEQYF. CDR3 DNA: TGTGCCAGCAGCCCCGCGGGGGAACGCTACGAGCAGTACTTC.

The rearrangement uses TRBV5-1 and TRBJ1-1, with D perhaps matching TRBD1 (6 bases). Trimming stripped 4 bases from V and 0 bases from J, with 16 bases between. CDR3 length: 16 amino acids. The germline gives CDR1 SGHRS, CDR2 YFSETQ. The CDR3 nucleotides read TGCGCCAGCAGCAACGGTCGGGGGCAAATGAACACTGAAGCTTTCTTT. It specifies CASSNGRGQMNTEAFF.

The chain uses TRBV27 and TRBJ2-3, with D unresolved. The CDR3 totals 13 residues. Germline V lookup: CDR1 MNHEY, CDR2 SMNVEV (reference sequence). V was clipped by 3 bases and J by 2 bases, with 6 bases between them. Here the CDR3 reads CASSFPYTDTQYF. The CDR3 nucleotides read TGTGCCAGCAGTTTCCCTTACACAGATACGCAGTATTTT.

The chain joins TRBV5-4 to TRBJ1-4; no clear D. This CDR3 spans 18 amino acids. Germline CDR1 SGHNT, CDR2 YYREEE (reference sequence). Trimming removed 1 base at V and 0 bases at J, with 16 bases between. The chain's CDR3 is CASSLWTSGVATNEKLFF. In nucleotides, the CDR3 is TGTGCCAGCAGCTTGTGGACCAGCGGGGTTGCAACTAATGAAAAACTGTTTTTT.

CDR3 in amino acids: CASSLTTSLGNEQFF. CDR3 sequence (DNA): TGTGCCAGCAGTTTAACAACTAGCTTAGGCAATGAGCAGTTCTTC. The rearrangement uses TRBV27 and TRBJ2-1; weak D call: TRBD2 (6 bases). Between the trimmed V and J ends, which lost 2 bases and 6 bases, there was a span of 14 bases. CDR3 length: 15 residues. Germline values: CDR1 MNHEY, CDR2 SMNVEV (reference sequence).

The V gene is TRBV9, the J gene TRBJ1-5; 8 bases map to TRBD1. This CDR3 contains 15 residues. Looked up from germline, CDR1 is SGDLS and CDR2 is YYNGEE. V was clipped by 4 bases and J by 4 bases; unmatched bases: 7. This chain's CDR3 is CASSTGTGYNQPQHF. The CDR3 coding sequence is TGTGCCAGCAGCACTGGGACAGGTTATAATCAGCCCCAGCATTTT.

CDR3 residues: CASSLAGGRRDTQYF. The CDR3 DNA reads TGTGCCAGCAGCTTAGCTGGCGGGAGGAGAGATACGCAGTATTTT. The V gene is TRBV7-9, the J gene TRBJ2-3; 8 bases line up with TRBD2. Trimming took 0 bases from V and 5 from J; bases not matched to a gene: 4. The CDR3 consists of 15 residues. CDR1 and CDR2 from the germline V gene are SEHNR and FQNEAQ (reference sequence). Filled out from reference TRBV7-9 and TRBJ2-3, the complete variable domain reads DTGVSQNPRHKITKRGQNVTFRCDPISEHNRLYWYRQTLGQGPEFLTYFQNEAQLEKSRLLSDRFSAERPKGSFSTLEIQRTEQGDSAMYLCASSLAGGRRDTQYFGPGTRLTVL.

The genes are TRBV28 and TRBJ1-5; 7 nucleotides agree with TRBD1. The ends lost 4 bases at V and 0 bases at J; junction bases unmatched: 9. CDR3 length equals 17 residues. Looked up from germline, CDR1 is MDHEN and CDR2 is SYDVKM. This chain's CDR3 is CASSSRRDSFSNQPQHF. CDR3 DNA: TGTGCCAGCAGTTCCCGCCGGGACAGCTTTAGCAATCAGCCCCAGCATTTT.

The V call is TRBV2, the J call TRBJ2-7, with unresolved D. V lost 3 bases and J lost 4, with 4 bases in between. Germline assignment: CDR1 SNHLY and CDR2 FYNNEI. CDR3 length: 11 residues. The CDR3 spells CASSDKYEQYF. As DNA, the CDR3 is TGTGCCAGCAGTGATAAATACGAGCAGTACTTC.

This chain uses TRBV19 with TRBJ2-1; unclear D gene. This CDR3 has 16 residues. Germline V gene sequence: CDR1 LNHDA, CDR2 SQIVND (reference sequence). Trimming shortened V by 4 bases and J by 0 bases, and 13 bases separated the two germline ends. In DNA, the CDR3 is TGTGCCAGTAGTAGCCCCTACCCAAGCTCCTACAATGAGCAGTTCTTC. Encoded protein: CASSSPYPSSYNEQFF. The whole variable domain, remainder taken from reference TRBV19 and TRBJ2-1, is DGGITQSPKYLFRKEGQNVTLSCEQNLNHDAMYWYRQDPGQGLRLIYYSQIVNDFQKGDIAEGYSVSREKKESFPLTVTSAQKNPTAFYLCASSSPYPSSYNEQFFGPGTRLTVL.

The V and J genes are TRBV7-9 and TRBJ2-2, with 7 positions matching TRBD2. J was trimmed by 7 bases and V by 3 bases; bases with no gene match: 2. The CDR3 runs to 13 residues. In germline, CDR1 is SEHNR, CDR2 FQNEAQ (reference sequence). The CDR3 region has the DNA TGTGCCAGCAGCTTGTCGGGAGGCGGGGAGCTGTTTTTT. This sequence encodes CASSLSGGGELFF.

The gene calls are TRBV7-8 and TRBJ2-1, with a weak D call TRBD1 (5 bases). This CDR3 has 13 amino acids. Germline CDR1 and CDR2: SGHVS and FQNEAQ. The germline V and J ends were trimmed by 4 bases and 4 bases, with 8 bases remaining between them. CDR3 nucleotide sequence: TGTGCCAGCAGCTCTTACAGGTACAATGAGCAGTTCTTC. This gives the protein CASSSYRYNEQFF.

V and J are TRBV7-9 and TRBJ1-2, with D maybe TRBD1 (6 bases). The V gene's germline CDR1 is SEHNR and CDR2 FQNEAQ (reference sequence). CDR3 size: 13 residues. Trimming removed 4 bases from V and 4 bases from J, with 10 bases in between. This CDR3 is CASSSGVLYGYTF. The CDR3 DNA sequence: TGTGCCAGCAGCTCAGGGGTGCTCTATGGCTACACCTTC.

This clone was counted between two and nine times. The CDR3 loop is CASSPFYSGSTGELFF. DNA for the CDR3: TGTGCCAGCAGCCCATTTTATAGCGGGAGTACCGGGGAGCTGTTTTTT. The V and J genes are TRBV13 and TRBJ2-2, with 9 bases aligning to TRBD2. CDR1 PRHDT and CDR2 FYEKMQ come from the germline V gene (reference sequence). The length of the CDR3 is 16 residues. The V segment lost 5 bases and the J segment 5 bases; nucleotides outside the gene matches: 9.

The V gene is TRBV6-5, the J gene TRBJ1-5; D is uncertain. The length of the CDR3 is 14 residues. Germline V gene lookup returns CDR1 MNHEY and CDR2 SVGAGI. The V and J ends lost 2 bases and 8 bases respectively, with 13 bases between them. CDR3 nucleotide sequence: TGTGCCAGCAGTTACGCTCGGGGAAGGGAGCCCCAGCATTTT. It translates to CASSYARGREPQHF.

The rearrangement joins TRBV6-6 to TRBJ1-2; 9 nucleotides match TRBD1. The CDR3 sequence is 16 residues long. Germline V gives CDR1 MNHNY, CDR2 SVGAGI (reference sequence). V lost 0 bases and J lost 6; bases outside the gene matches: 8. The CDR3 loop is CASSYSTGGGEDGYTF. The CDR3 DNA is TGTGCCAGCAGTTACTCCACAGGGGGCGGGGAGGATGGCTACACCTTC.

The CDR3 reads CATSRDPGAGNTIYF. The CDR3 nucleotides are TGTGCCACCAGCAGAGATCCAGGGGCCGGAAACACCATATATTTT. The rearrangement uses TRBV15 and TRBJ1-3; D is possibly TRBD1 (6 bases). Trimming took off 0 bases at V and 4 bases at J, with 10 bases between the two ends. The CDR3 loop spans 15 amino acids. The V gene's germline CDR1 is LNHNV and CDR2 YYDKDF (reference sequence).

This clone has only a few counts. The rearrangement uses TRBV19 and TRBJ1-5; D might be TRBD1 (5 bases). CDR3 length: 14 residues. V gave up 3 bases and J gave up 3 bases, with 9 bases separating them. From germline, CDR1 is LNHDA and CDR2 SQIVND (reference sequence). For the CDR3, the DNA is TGTGCCAGTAGTATCGGGGGGAACAATCAGCCCCAGCATTTT. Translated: CASSIGGNNQPQHF.

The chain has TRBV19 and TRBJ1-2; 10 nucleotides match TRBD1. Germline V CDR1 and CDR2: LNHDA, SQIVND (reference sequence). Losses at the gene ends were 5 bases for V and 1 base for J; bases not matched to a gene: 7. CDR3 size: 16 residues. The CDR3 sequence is CASSGDRGPFNYGYTF. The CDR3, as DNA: TGTGCCAGTAGTGGAGACAGGGGGCCGTTTAACTATGGCTACACCTTC.

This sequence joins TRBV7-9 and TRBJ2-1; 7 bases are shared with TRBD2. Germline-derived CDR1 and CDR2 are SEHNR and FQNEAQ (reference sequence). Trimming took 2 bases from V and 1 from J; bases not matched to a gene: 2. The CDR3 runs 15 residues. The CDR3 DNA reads TGTGCCAGCAGCTTAATGCGGGGGTCCTACAATGAGCAGTTCTTC. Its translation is CASSLMRGSYNEQFF.